A single sample gave rise to the 28 T cell receptor beta chains below, sequenced in a study of CD8 T cells in Susac syndrome. It was with random hexamers that about 0.45 to 1 ug RNA was reverse transcribed. TCRdb reprocessed the immunoSEQ multiplex PCR reads with MiXCR, giving one entry per CDR3 protein. The table shows about 160,000 distinct CDR3 sequences, with roughly 93% occurring only once. Sequencing input: CD4+ T cells from PBMCs. These receptors were obtained from a human donor in good health.

This chain connects TRBV9 to TRBJ2-5; 9 positions agree with TRBD1. Per germline, CDR1 SGDLS and CDR2 YYNGEE. This CDR3 is built from 17 residues. Trimming took 0 bases from V and 4 from J; bases not matched to a gene: 10. The CDR3 DNA reads TGTGCCAGCAGCGTAGGGACAGGGGCCCGAGGTGTAGAGACCCAGTACTTC. Its protein is CASSVGTGARGVETQYF.

V is TRBV6-1 and J is TRBJ1-5, with 7 bases fitting TRBD1. The CDR3 spans 14 residues. In germline, CDR1 is MNHNS, CDR2 SASEGT. V was clipped by 6 bases and J by 9 bases; unmatched bases: 11. CDR3 amino acids: CASSLDRIRGPQHF. Written as DNA, the CDR3 is TGTGCCAGCAGCCTGGACAGGATCCGGGGGCCCCAGCATTTT.

CDR3 residues: CASRQGRSPLHF. The DNA of the CDR3 is TGTGCCAGCCGACAGGGCCGATCACCCCTCCACTTT. The V call is TRBV3-1, the J call TRBJ1-6; 7 nucleotides agree with TRBD1. V lost 8 bases to trimming and J lost 10 bases; unmatched junction nucleotides: 5. Per germline, CDR1 LGHDT and CDR2 YNNKEL (reference sequence). The CDR3 consists of 12 residues.

The genes are TRBV20-1 and TRBJ1-1; no definite D call. V shed 0 bases and J shed 11 bases, with 13 bases lying between them. CDR1 is DFQATT, CDR2 SNEGSKA, per germline (reference sequence). CDR3 length: 12 amino acids. The chain's CDR3 is CSARDRQIEAFF. The DNA of the CDR3 is TGCAGTGCTAGAGATCGGCAGATCGAGGCTTTCTTT.

The chain is built from TRBV3-1 and TRBJ2-3; 7 bases match TRBD1. The J segment lost 5 bases and the V segment lost 5 bases, leaving 10 bases of the junction unmatched. Germline CDR1 reads LGHDT; CDR2 reads YNNKEL (reference sequence). The CDR3 contains 15 residues. The CDR3 reads CASSSHRGLRDTQYF. In DNA, the CDR3 is TGTGCCAGCAGCTCCCACAGGGGCCTGAGAGATACGCAGTATTTT.

The gene calls are TRBV6-1 and TRBJ2-3; 7 positions agree with TRBD1. The CDR3 loop spans 16 amino acids. The trim removed 4 bases at V and 2 bases at J, leaving 9 bases unmatched. Germline-derived CDR1 and CDR2 are MNHNS and SASEGT. This CDR3 is CASSGRQGGLTDTQYF. Here the CDR3 DNA reads TGTGCCAGCAGTGGGAGACAGGGTGGACTCACAGATACGCAGTATTTT.

The chain carries TRBV2 and TRBJ1-1; no definite D call. Germline CDR1 and CDR2: SNHLY and FYNNEI. This CDR3 is built from 15 residues. V lost 4 bases to trimming and J lost 0 bases, with 12 bases between them. In DNA form, the CDR3 reads TGTGCCAGCAGTGCGGACGCTAACTTGAACACTGAAGCTTTCTTT. Its translation: CASSADANLNTEAFF.

The chain carries TRBV9 and TRBJ1-3; D unclear. The germline V and J ends were trimmed by 0 bases and 5 bases, with 12 bases remaining between them. In germline, CDR1 is SGDLS, CDR2 YYNGEE. The CDR3 is 15 amino acids. The CDR3: CASSVEAVPRNTIYF. In DNA, the CDR3 is TGTGCCAGCAGCGTAGAGGCAGTTCCCCGAAACACCATATATTTT.

V is TRBV20-1 and J is TRBJ2-7; TRBD2 matches at 8 bases. There are 14 residues in the CDR3. Germline loops: CDR1 DFQATT, CDR2 SNEGSKA (reference sequence). The V gene end was trimmed by 4 bases and the J gene end by 7 bases; junction bases not matched to a gene: 12. CDR3 bases: TGCAGTGCTAAACAACTAGCGGCCGAGGATGAGCAGTACTTC. This translates into CSAKQLAAEDEQYF.

This clonotype was found once. The rearrangement joins TRBV10-3 to TRBJ1-3; weak D call: TRBD1 (6 bases). In germline, CDR1 is ENHRY, CDR2 SYGVKD. CDR3 length equals 14 residues. The V and J ends lost 8 bases and 4 bases respectively, with 15 bases between them. CDR3 sequence (DNA): TGTGCCATCGAGAGTGGGACAACCGGAAACACCATATATTTT. Its protein is CAIESGTTGNTIYF.

This chain uses TRBV7-3 with TRBJ2-3, with D perhaps given as TRBD1 or TRBD2 (6 bases each). The CDR3 runs to 15 residues. Germline V lookup: CDR1 SGHTA, CDR2 FQGTGA. V lost 4 bases, J lost 4 bases, and 15 bases lay in between. CDR3 sequence reads: CASSSQYRGADTQYF. The CDR3 DNA follows: TGTGCCAGCAGCTCTCAGTATAGGGGGGCAGATACGCAGTATTTT.

This clonotype has a single count. The chain is built from TRBV2 and TRBJ2-7; no clear D gene. The V gene's germline CDR1 is SNHLY and CDR2 FYNNEI. V lost 3 bases and J 5 bases, leaving 17 bases between the germline ends. CDR3 size: 15 residues. The CDR3 reads CASSEGQRLADEQYF. DNA for the CDR3: TGTGCCAGCAGTGAGGGTCAGAGACTCGCCGACGAGCAGTACTTC.

The V and J genes are TRBV7-9 and TRBJ2-5; unclear D gene. Trimming stripped 2 bases from V and 1 base from J, with 17 bases between. The germline V gene has CDR1 SEHNR and CDR2 FQNEAQ (reference sequence). CDR3 length: 17 residues. The CDR3 sequence is CASSLLIGWGSQETQYF. The CDR3, as DNA: TGTGCCAGCAGCTTACTGATCGGATGGGGATCCCAAGAGACCCAGTACTTC.

This rearrangement joins TRBV11-2 to TRBJ2-1, with 12 bases identical to TRBD2. This CDR3 spans 15 amino acids. The ends lost 5 bases at V and 7 bases at J; junction bases unmatched: 6. Germline V gene lookup returns CDR1 SGHAT and CDR2 FQNNGV. The CDR3 is CASSPLAGGRNEQFF. Written as DNA, the CDR3 is TGTGCCAGCAGCCCTCTAGCGGGGGGGAGGAATGAGCAGTTCTTC.

This sequence joins TRBV20-1 and TRBJ1-2; D ambiguous. Trimming pared 5 bases from V and 2 bases from J, leaving 6 bases between. The CDR3 loop spans 11 amino acids. Germline values: CDR1 DFQATT, CDR2 SNEGSKA (reference sequence). CDR3 DNA sequence: TGCAGTGCTCCGGACAACTATGGCTACACCTTC. Protein product: CSAPDNYGYTF.

The J gene is TRBJ2-7, the V gene TRBV5-1; D remains unclear. V dropped 6 bases and J dropped 5 bases, with 18 bases sitting between them. The CDR3 is made up of 14 amino acids. Germline V CDR1 and CDR2: SGHRS, YFSETQ. This chain's CDR3 is CASMEDPASDEQYF. DNA of the CDR3: TGCGCCAGCATGGAAGATCCAGCATCGGACGAGCAGTACTTC.

CDR3 sequence reads: CASSLLGQSGEAFF. The DNA of the CDR3 is TGTGCCAGCAGCTTATTGGGGCAGTCGGGTGAAGCTTTCTTT. The chain uses TRBV7-2 and TRBJ1-1, with TRBD1 as a possible D gene (5 bases). V lost 2 bases and J 7 bases, leaving 14 bases between the germline ends. The V gene's germline CDR1 is SGHTA and CDR2 FQGNSA. The CDR3 is 14 residues long. Full variable domain (missing parts from reference TRBV7-2 and TRBJ1-1): GAGVSQSPSNKVTEKGKDVELRCDPISGHTALYWYRQSLGQGLEFLIYFQGNSAPDKSGLPSDRFSAERTGGSVSTLTIQRTQQEDSAVYLCASSLLGQSGEAFFGQGTRLTVV.

This clonotype showed up just once. The chain joins TRBV7-8 to TRBJ1-5, with 8 bases matching TRBD1. The CDR3 totals 15 residues. CDR1 and CDR2 from the germline V gene are SGHVS and FQNEAQ. Trimming at V came to 4 bases and at J to 7 bases, leaving 9 bases not matched to a gene. This CDR3 is CASSSGAGGGQPQHF. The CDR3, as DNA: TGTGCCAGCAGCTCAGGGGCAGGGGGCGGGCAGCCCCAGCATTTT.

The chain is built from TRBV5-4 and TRBJ2-3; D ambiguous. Trimming pared 4 bases from V and 4 bases from J, leaving 13 bases between. The CDR3 runs 14 residues. Germline V CDR1 and CDR2: SGHNT, YYREEE (reference sequence). DNA of the CDR3: TGTGCCAGCAGCATCGCGATAGGGTCAGATACGCAGTATTTT. It codes for CASSIAIGSDTQYF. The complete variable domain, with remaining parts taken from reference TRBV5-4 and TRBJ2-3, reads ETGVTQSPTHLIKTRGQQVTLRCSSQSGHNTVSWYQQALGQGPQFIFQYYREEENGRGNFPPRFSGLQFPNYSSELNVNALELDDSALYLCASSIAIGSDTQYFGPGTRLTVL.

This clonotype was seen a few times. The chain carries TRBV2 and TRBJ1-5; possibly TRBD1 for D (5 bases). The ends were cut back, 6 bases at V and 0 bases at J, with 12 bases in the middle. The CDR3 runs to 15 residues. Germline V lookup: CDR1 SNHLY, CDR2 FYNNEI. The CDR3 region is CASSLGGYSNQPQHF. The CDR3 bases are TGTGCCAGCAGCCTGGGGGGTTATAGCAATCAGCCCCAGCATTTT.

The chain links TRBV6-6 to TRBJ1-4, with D possibly being TRBD1 (6 bases). The germline V gene encodes CDR1 MNHNY and CDR2 SVGAGI (reference sequence). V was clipped by 7 bases and J by 6 bases, with 18 bases between them. This CDR3 has 15 amino acids. The CDR3 sequence: CASTPGWGADEKLFF. The CDR3 DNA follows: TGTGCCAGCACCCCGGGGTGGGGGGCCGATGAAAAACTGTTTTTT.

The chain employs TRBV20-1 and TRBJ1-2; the D is unclear. Trimming stripped 0 bases from V and 2 bases from J, with 10 bases between. The V gene's germline CDR1 is DFQATT and CDR2 SNEGSKA (reference sequence). This CDR3 has 14 residues. DNA for the CDR3: TGCAGTGCTAGAGATCTAGGCAAGAACTATGGCTACACCTTC. This gives the protein CSARDLGKNYGYTF.

The genes are TRBV29-1 and TRBJ1-3; D might be TRBD1 (5 bases). CDR3 size: 13 residues. Germline-derived CDR1 and CDR2 are SQVTM and ANQGSEA. V lost 3 bases and J lost 4, with 10 bases in between. CDR3 loop: CSVEGRDGNTIYF. The CDR3 DNA reads as TGCAGCGTTGAGGGCAGGGACGGAAACACCATATATTTT.

The chain recombines TRBV7-2 with TRBJ2-1, with TRBD2 matching over 11 bases. CDR3 size: 16 residues. V shed 1 base, J shed 8 bases, and the junction held 7 bases outside the gene matches. Germline CDR1 reads SGHTA; CDR2 reads FQGNSA. CDR3 amino acids: CASSLVASGGLYEQFF. In DNA, the CDR3 is TGTGCCAGCAGCTTAGTGGCTAGCGGGGGGCTGTATGAGCAGTTCTTC.

The chain couples TRBV24-1 to TRBJ2-3; 10 bases agree with TRBD1. V lost 3 bases and J lost 5; bases outside the gene matches: 7. Germline loops: CDR1 KGHDR, CDR2 SFDVKD. The CDR3 contains 16 residues. In nucleotides, the CDR3 is TGTGCCACCAGTGATCCCGGGACAGGGGTTGGAGATACGCAGTATTTT. Its protein is CATSDPGTGVGDTQYF.

The chain recombines TRBV29-1 with TRBJ2-5; TRBD2 matches 9 bases. V dropped 3 bases and J dropped 7; count of bases not matched to a gene: 6. The CDR3 totals 13 residues. Per the germline V gene, CDR1 is SQVTM and CDR2 is ANQGSEA. CDR3 coding DNA: TGCAGCGTTGACTCCAGCGGGGGGCCGACCCAGTACTTC. Translated, it gives CSVDSSGGPTQYF.

The chain combines TRBV10-3 with TRBJ1-5, with no clear D. Germline V lookup: CDR1 ENHRY, CDR2 SYGVKD. V was trimmed by 3 bases and J by 4 bases, leaving 4 bases between them. CDR3 length: 12 residues. The CDR3 DNA is TGTGCCATCAGTGAAATTAATCAGCCCCAGCATTTT. Amino acid sequence: CAISEINQPQHF.

The chain employs TRBV6-5 and TRBJ1-3; tentative D call: TRBD1 (5 bases). Germline V gene data show CDR1 as MNHEY and CDR2 as SVGAGI. V was cut by 5 bases and J by 5 bases, with 10 bases left in between. CDR3 length: 13 residues. The DNA of the CDR3 is TGTGCCAGCAGTGGGGACGGGCGAAACACCATATATTTT. This gives the protein CASSGDGRNTIYF.